The 15 T cell receptor beta chains reported below all come from one sample, sequenced in a study of cytomegalovirus exposure and HLA in healthy donors. Repertoires were generated with immunoSEQ multiplex PCR, while TCRdb's copy carries only in-frame clones and drops some. The sample has about 160,000 clones; roughly 89% are singletons. The sequencing input was PBMCs. These receptors all stem from a young man in good health and CMV-seropositive.

J is TRBJ2-7 and V is TRBV18, with D possibly TRBD2 on 5 matching bases. The CDR3 runs to 16 residues. Germline lookup yields CDR1 KGHSH and CDR2 LQKENI. The V gene lost 0 bases and the J gene lost 2 bases, with 14 bases spanning the gap. CDR3 coding DNA: TGTGCCAGCTCACCACCGGGTAGCGAAACCCCCTACGAGCAGTACTTC. Protein: CASSPPGSETPYEQYF.

V usage is TRBV9 and J usage is TRBJ1-4, with 9 bases that match TRBD1. The ends lost 4 bases at V and 6 bases at J; junction bases unmatched: 7. The germline V gene encodes CDR1 SGDLS and CDR2 YYNGEE. The CDR3 runs to 15 residues. The CDR3 DNA is TGTGCCAGCAGCAATCACAGGGGGCAAGATGAAAAACTGTTTTTT. It specifies CASSNHRGQDEKLFF.

V usage is TRBV7-6 and J usage is TRBJ2-3; no firm D call. This CDR3 contains 14 residues. The V gene lost 5 bases and the J gene lost 3 bases, with 12 bases spanning the gap. Germline V lookup: CDR1 SGHVS, CDR2 FNYEAQ. The CDR3 region is CASSLQVATDTQYF. The CDR3 region has the DNA TGTGCCAGCAGCCTTCAAGTAGCTACAGATACGCAGTATTTT. The full variable domain, rest sourced from reference TRBV7-6 and TRBJ2-3, is GAGVSQSPRYKVTKRGQDVALRCDPISGHVSLYWYRQALGQGPEFLTYFNYEAQQDKSGLPNDRFSAERPEGSISTLTIQRTEQRDSAMYRCASSLQVATDTQYFGPGTRLTVL.

The V gene is TRBV11-2, the J gene TRBJ2-1; 10 nucleotides agree with TRBD1. Trimming took 5 bases from V and 4 from J; bases not matched to a gene: 5. The CDR3 covers 15 residues. Germline values: CDR1 SGHAT, CDR2 FQNNGV. As DNA, the CDR3 is TGTGCCAGCAGCCAAGGACAGGGGGAGTACAATGAGCAGTTCTTC. As protein: CASSQGQGEYNEQFF.

The chain couples TRBV19 to TRBJ2-1; tentative D call: TRBD2 (5 bases). Germline CDR1 and CDR2: LNHDA and SQIVND (reference sequence). The CDR3 is 15 residues long. V was clipped by 2 bases and J by 2 bases, with 10 bases between them. For the CDR3, the DNA is TGTGCCAGTAGTATACAGGTGACTACCTACAATGAGCAGTTCTTC. Its translation: CASSIQVTTYNEQFF.

The chain combines TRBV11-2 with TRBJ1-1; 9 bases are shared with TRBD1. This CDR3 has 16 residues. CDR1 SGHAT and CDR2 FQNNGV come from the germline V gene. The V and J ends lost 1 base and 7 bases, in that order; junction bases with no gene match: 10. CDR3 in DNA: TGTGCCAGCAGCTTAGTGGCCGGGACAGGGAAGGTTGAAGCTTTCTTT. This sequence encodes CASSLVAGTGKVEAFF.

The V and J genes are TRBV4-1 and TRBJ2-7, with 10 bases matching TRBD2. Germline CDR1 reads MGHRA; CDR2 reads YSYEKL. The CDR3 totals 15 residues. J lost 5 bases, V lost 4 bases, and 8 bases had no gene match. The CDR3 nucleotides read TGCGCCAGCAGCCCCCCTCTAGCGGGAGCGGACGAGCAGTACTTC. Translated, it gives CASSPPLAGADEQYF.

The chain carries TRBV5-1 and TRBJ2-5; 9 bases fit TRBD2. This CDR3 spans 18 amino acids. V lost 0 bases and J lost 4; bases outside the gene matches: 13. Germline V gives CDR1 SGHRS, CDR2 YFSETQ. CDR3 DNA sequence: TGCGCCAGCAGCTTGGGGTGGGGGTCAGCGGGAGGAGGAGAGACCCAGTACTTC. It translates to CASSLGWGSAGGGETQYF.

For this clone: This may come from a read error, since a much larger clone is one base off. Written as DNA, the CDR3 is TGTGCCAGCAGTGAAGCACAGGGGGCTTACGAGCAGTACTTC. This codes for CASSEAQGAYEQYF. The chain employs TRBV6-1 and TRBJ2-7; 9 positions agree with TRBD1. The CDR3 consists of 14 residues. Germline-derived CDR1 and CDR2 are MNHNS and SASEGT. V was pared by 0 bases and J by 4 bases, with 1 base of the junction left unmatched.

On this clone: Different DNA sequences within this sample yield the same CDR3. The J gene is TRBJ1-2, the V gene TRBV28, with unresolved D. The CDR3 spans 12 residues. Trimming stripped 5 bases from V and 0 bases from J, with 4 bases between. Germline CDR1 is MDHEN and CDR2 is SYDVKM. CDR3 nucleotides: TGTGCCAGCAGTCTTTCTAACTATGGCTACACCTTC. This sequence encodes CASSLSNYGYTF.

This clone occurred a few times. The chain carries TRBV11-2 and TRBJ2-3; D is unresolved. V was clipped by 2 bases and J by 6 bases, with 12 bases between them. Per the germline V gene, CDR1 is SGHAT and CDR2 is FQNNGV. The CDR3 has 14 amino acids. Written as DNA, the CDR3 is TGTGCCAGCAGCTTATCACCTACCTACGATACGCAGTATTTT. Translation: CASSLSPTYDTQYF.

This CDR3 is CASSGLAGNNEQFF. CDR3 nucleotide sequence: TGTGCCAGCAGTGGACTAGCGGGAAACAATGAGCAGTTCTTC. The chain has TRBV27 and TRBJ2-1; TRBD2 agrees at 12 bases. V trimming: 5 bases; J trimming: 5 bases; junction bases outside the gene matches: 1. CDR3 length: 14 residues. Germline CDR1 is MNHEY and CDR2 is SMNVEV (reference sequence).

The V and J genes are TRBV10-3 and TRBJ1-2; 9 bases agree with TRBD1. The V and J ends lost 4 bases and 8 bases, in that order; junction bases with no gene match: 11. Germline V gene sequence: CDR1 ENHRY, CDR2 SYGVKD. This CDR3 region has 15 residues. The CDR3 coding sequence is TGTGCCATCAGTGTAATCGGGACAGGGATTGAGGGCTACACCTTC. Translated: CAISVIGTGIEGYTF.

V and J are TRBV19 and TRBJ2-3, with 11 positions matching TRBD2. The CDR3 spans 14 residues. Germline V lookup: CDR1 LNHDA, CDR2 SQIVND (reference sequence). The V segment lost 2 bases and the J segment 6 bases; nucleotides outside the gene matches: 1. CDR3: CASSIWTSGDTQYF. The CDR3 nucleotides are TGTGCCAGTAGTATATGGACTAGCGGGGATACGCAGTATTTT.

The chain employs TRBV27 and TRBJ2-3; TRBD2 aligns across 8 bases. Trimming at V came to 2 bases and at J to 4 bases, leaving 2 bases not matched to a gene. The CDR3 has 14 amino acids. Looked up from germline, CDR1 is MNHEY and CDR2 is SMNVEV (reference sequence). This CDR3 is CASSLREGADTQYF. The CDR3 nucleotides are TGTGCCAGCAGTTTACGGGAGGGCGCAGATACGCAGTATTTT.